Following are 21 T cell receptor beta chains from one sample sequenced in a study of sequential checkpoint blockade in melanoma. Repertoires were generated with immunoSEQ multiplex PCR, while TCRdb's copy carries only in-frame clones and drops some. The top ten clones hold around 17% of a sample with approximately 7,500 clones, approximately 54% of them seen once. Specified treatment: randomized to nivolumab then ipilimumab (arm A) or the reverse (arm B). Sequenced here: CD8+ T cells sorted from blood (inferred from file names), sampled from a patient given nivolumab and ipilimumab in sequence. The receptors come from a human donor with melanoma.

The rearrangement uses TRBV27 and TRBJ1-6; a possible D gene is TRBD1 (6 bases). Between the trimmed V and J ends, which lost 5 bases and 4 bases, there was a span of 15 bases. Germline assignment: CDR1 MNHEY and CDR2 SMNVEV (reference sequence). The CDR3 loop spans 16 amino acids. In nucleotides, the CDR3 is TGTGCCAGCAGTCCCATTGGACAGATTTATAATTCACCCCTCCACTTT. It codes for CASSPIGQIYNSPLHF.

This chain connects TRBV5-1 to TRBJ1-4, with D uncertain. Germline values: CDR1 SGHRS, CDR2 YFSETQ. V was clipped by 5 bases and J by 0 bases, with 11 bases between them. The CDR3 consists of 15 residues. CDR3 in amino acids: CASRSWSATNEKLFF. The CDR3 DNA follows: TGCGCCAGCAGGAGCTGGAGCGCAACTAATGAAAAACTGTTTTTT. The full variable domain, with the rest looked up from reference TRBV5-1 and TRBJ1-4, is KAGVTQTPRYLIKTRGQQVTLSCSPISGHRSVSWYQQTPGQGLQFLFEYFSETQRNKGNFPGRFSGRQFSNSRSEMNVSTLELGDSALYLCASRSWSATNEKLFFGSGTQLSVL.

This clone was detected once. The chain joins TRBV4-1 to TRBJ2-7; TRBD1 agrees at 10 bases. The CDR3 covers 18 residues. From germline, CDR1 is MGHRA and CDR2 YSYEKL. The ends lost 5 bases at V and 0 bases at J; junction bases unmatched: 13. DNA for the CDR3: TGCGCCAGCAGCGGGTGGGACAGGGGCCCGGAAAGCTCCTACGAGCAGTACTTC. This translates into CASSGWDRGPESSYEQYF.

This clone was found a few times. The chain joins TRBV6-6 to TRBJ2-7; tentative D call: TRBD2 (6 bases). The V gene lost 4 bases and the J gene lost 1 base, with 8 bases spanning the gap. The CDR3 sequence is 13 residues long. From germline, CDR1 is MNHNY and CDR2 SVGAGI (reference sequence). The CDR3 spells CASSFGGSYEQYF. Written as DNA, the CDR3 is TGTGCCAGCAGTTTCGGGGGATCCTACGAGCAGTACTTC.

The genes are TRBV13 and TRBJ2-7, with TRBD1 as a possible D gene (5 bases). Germline assignment: CDR1 PRHDT and CDR2 FYEKMQ (reference sequence). V was trimmed by 5 bases and J by 2 bases, leaving 13 bases between them. This CDR3 comprises 14 residues. DNA of the CDR3: TGTGCCAGCAGCCCGCCGGACAAACCCTACGAGCAGTACTTC. This encodes CASSPPDKPYEQYF. Looking up the rest from reference TRBV13 and TRBJ2-7 gives the full variable domain: AAGVIQSPRHLIKEKRETATLKCYPIPRHDTVYWYQQGPGQDPQFLISFYEKMQSDKGSIPDRFSAQQFSDYHSELNMSSLELGDSALYFCASSPPDKPYEQYFGPGTRLTVT.

The gene calls are TRBV19 and TRBJ2-7; possible D gene TRBD2, 7 bases. Trimming pared 5 bases from V and 3 bases from J, leaving 17 bases between. The CDR3 is made up of 15 amino acids. CDR1 is LNHDA and CDR2 is SQIVND in the germline V gene (reference sequence). The CDR3 region has the DNA TGTGCCAGTAGTCCCGGGGGGCCGACCGACTACGAGCAGTACTTC. Translated, it gives CASSPGGPTDYEQYF. Filled out from reference TRBV19 and TRBJ2-7, the complete variable domain reads DGGITQSPKYLFRKEGQNVTLSCEQNLNHDAMYWYRQDPGQGLRLIYYSQIVNDFQKGDIAEGYSVSREKKESFPLTVTSAQKNPTAFYLCASSPGGPTDYEQYFGPGTRLTVT.

The CDR3 sequence is CASSQVQGSEKLFF. The CDR3 coding sequence is TGTGCCAGCAGCCAAGTACAGGGAAGTGAAAAACTGTTTTTT. The chain employs TRBV14 and TRBJ1-4; tentatively, D is TRBD1 (6 bases). Trimming left V 1 base short and J 7 bases short, with 10 bases between. Looked up from germline, CDR1 is SGHDN and CDR2 is FVKESK. The CDR3 extends over 14 amino acids.

V and J are TRBV25-1 and TRBJ2-7, with 8 bases that match TRBD1. V trimming: 4 bases; J trimming: 0 bases; junction bases outside the gene matches: 5. Germline V lookup: CDR1 MGHDK, CDR2 SYGVNS. The CDR3 has 15 residues. Here the CDR3 DNA reads TGTGCCAGCAGTGCGGGACAGGTCAGCTCCTACGAGCAGTACTTC. Protein: CASSAGQVSSYEQYF.

V is TRBV6-5 and J is TRBJ2-7, with 9 positions matching TRBD2. Germline V gene data show CDR1 as MNHEY and CDR2 as SVGAGI. V shed 1 base and J 5 bases; nucleotides not matched to a gene: 6. This CDR3 has 15 residues. DNA of the CDR3: TGTGCCAGCAGTTACTTGAGCGGGGGGCCCCACGAGCAGTACTTC. Translated, it gives CASSYLSGGPHEQYF.

The chain is built from TRBV5-6 and TRBJ2-7; unclear D gene. The V gene's germline CDR1 is SGHDT and CDR2 YYEEEE. V lost 2 bases to trimming and J lost 3 bases, with 12 bases between them. The CDR3 is made up of 14 amino acids. The DNA for the CDR3 is TGTGCCAGCAGCTTCCCTTTCGCGCACTACGAGCAGTACTTC. Protein product: CASSFPFAHYEQYF.

The chain joins TRBV7-9 to TRBJ1-2; unclear D gene. CDR1 is SEHNR, CDR2 FQNEAQ, per germline (reference sequence). This CDR3 is 16 amino acids long. Trimming pared 3 bases from V and 8 bases from J, leaving 22 bases between. The CDR3 DNA reads as TGTGCCAGCAGCTTGACCCAGACTACACCAACCCAAGGCTACACCTTC. Amino acid sequence: CASSLTQTTPTQGYTF.

This sequence joins TRBV7-3 and TRBJ2-7; a weak D match, TRBD1 (5 bases). The CDR3 is made up of 13 amino acids. V was clipped by 5 bases and J by 2 bases, with 10 bases between them. Germline-derived CDR1 and CDR2 are SGHTA and FQGTGA. The CDR3: CASSQGTAYEQYF. CDR3 sequence (DNA): TGTGCCAGCAGCCAGGGAACAGCCTACGAGCAGTACTTC.

This clone is medium-sized in the sample. Other DNA sequences in this specimen translate into the identical CDR3. The J gene is TRBJ1-1, the V gene TRBV28; 8 bases are shared with TRBD1. The CDR3 totals 14 residues. The V gene end was trimmed by 7 bases and the J gene end by 5 bases; junction bases not matched to a gene: 9. Germline lookup yields CDR1 MDHEN and CDR2 SYDVKM. In DNA form, the CDR3 reads TGTGCCAGCACCGGAGACAGGGGAAGTACTGAAGCTTTCTTT. Encoded protein: CASTGDRGSTEAFF.

The chain links TRBV2 to TRBJ1-1; no clear D gene. V was shortened by 0 bases and J by 0 bases, with 14 bases between the two germline ends. The CDR3 is 17 residues long. Germline V gene sequence: CDR1 SNHLY, CDR2 FYNNEI. CDR3 sequence reads: CASSEALLQTMNTEAFF. In DNA form, the CDR3 reads TGTGCCAGCAGTGAAGCGCTCTTACAGACCATGAACACTGAAGCTTTCTTT.

This clone is deemed medium-sized. J is TRBJ2-1 and V is TRBV7-2, with D possibly being TRBD1 (5 bases). Germline CDR1 and CDR2: SGHTA and FQGNSA. V lost 0 bases to trimming and J lost 1 base, with 10 bases between them. This CDR3 spans 16 amino acids. The CDR3: CASSLAGRVSYNEQFF. CDR3 sequence (DNA): TGTGCCAGCAGCTTAGCGGGCAGGGTATCCTACAATGAGCAGTTCTTC. Supplemented by reference TRBV7-2 and TRBJ2-1, the full variable domain reads GAGVSQSPSNKVTEKGKDVELRCDPISGHTALYWYRQSLGQGLEFLIYFQGNSAPDKSGLPSDRFSAERTGGSVSTLTIQRTQQEDSAVYLCASSLAGRVSYNEQFFGPGTRLTVL.

The rearrangement links TRBV2 to TRBJ1-1, with a weak D call TRBD1 (6 bases). V lost 3 bases and J 5 bases, leaving 13 bases between the germline ends. There are 14 residues in the CDR3. Germline values: CDR1 SNHLY, CDR2 FYNNEI. In nucleotides, the CDR3 is TGTGCCAGCAGTGAGGTCAGGGGATATACTGAAGCTTTCTTT. Its protein product is CASSEVRGYTEAFF.

This clone has more than one count but fewer than ten. The chain couples TRBV30 to TRBJ2-6, with D tentatively TRBD2 (5 bases). The CDR3 extends over 12 amino acids. Per germline, CDR1 GTSNPN and CDR2 SVGIG (reference sequence). Trimming left V 3 bases short and J 5 bases short, with 5 bases between. CDR3 coding DNA: TGTGCCTGGAGGGACTGGGCCAACGTCCTGACTTTC. Its protein product is CAWRDWANVLTF.

The genes are TRBV29-1 and TRBJ1-3; D perhaps matches TRBD1 (6 bases). This CDR3 is built from 18 residues. The V end lost 5 bases, the J end lost 1 base, and 24 bases lay between the germline ends. The germline CDR1 and CDR2 sequences are SQVTM and ANQGSEA. CDR3 amino acids: CSVPIQGTKFWSGNTIYF. The CDR3, as DNA: TGCAGCGTTCCCATACAGGGTACGAAGTTTTGGTCTGGAAACACCATATATTTT.

This chain links TRBV5-6 with TRBJ2-7; perhaps TRBD2 as D (6 bases). The CDR3 is 14 amino acids. V shed 0 bases and J shed 6 bases, with 13 bases lying between them. Germline V gives CDR1 SGHDT, CDR2 YYEEEE. This chain's CDR3 is CASSLVQDYGEQYF. The DNA for the CDR3 is TGTGCCAGCAGCTTGGTTCAGGACTACGGCGAGCAGTACTTC.

The chain recombines TRBV5-3 with TRBJ1-1, with 9 bases that match TRBD1. TRBV5-3 has ORF status, its function being uncertain. This CDR3 has 15 residues. J gave up 3 bases and V 4 bases, and 7 bases lay outside the gene matches. CDR3 DNA: TGTGCCAGAAGCCGGGACAGGGCAGGGTACACTGAAGCTTTCTTT. This translates into CARSRDRAGYTEAFF.

The J gene is TRBJ2-7, the V gene TRBV5-4; 9 bases map to TRBD1. CDR1 SGHNT and CDR2 YYREEE come from the germline V gene (reference sequence). V lost 5 bases, J lost 3 bases, and 9 bases stayed unmatched. This CDR3 has 15 residues. The CDR3 DNA follows: TGTGCCAGCAGACAGCTCGGACAGGGGAACTACGAGCAGTACTTC. Protein product: CASRQLGQGNYEQYF.